The 9 T cell receptor beta chains below were found in one sample sequenced in a study of T cells in narcolepsy. The protocol was immunoSEQ multiplex PCR, while the TCRdb copy is restricted to in-frame clones and leaves out a portion. The sample consists of about 24,000 clones, more than 80% of them appearing once. The sample was CD45RA- memory CD4+ T cells from PBMCs. The receptors come from a human donor with narcolepsy.

V is TRBV19 and J is TRBJ1-3, with a weak D call TRBD1 (5 bases). The V and J ends lost 5 bases and 4 bases respectively, with 12 bases between them. Germline V gives CDR1 LNHDA, CDR2 SQIVND (reference sequence). The CDR3 is 14 residues long. CDR3 sequence: CASSFPGWGNTIYF. The CDR3 bases are TGTGCCAGTAGTTTCCCAGGGTGGGGAAACACCATATATTTT.

The chain couples TRBV21-1 to TRBJ2-7; TRBD2 is taken as the D call from the table, unchecked against the DNA. TRBV21-1 is a pseudogene. The CDR3 contains 18 residues. The CDR3 nucleotides read TGTGCCAGCAGCAAAGCGCTCCTAGCGGGAGGGAGCTCCTACGAGCAGTACTTC. As protein: CASSKALLAGGSSYEQYF.

This clone was observed a single time. V is TRBV9 and J is TRBJ2-1; 8 bases agree with TRBD2. Germline V gene lookup returns CDR1 SGDLS and CDR2 YYNGEE. The CDR3 has 15 residues. Trimming took 1 base from V and 6 from J; bases not matched to a gene: 6. Here the CDR3 reads CASSVTSGSSNEQFF. DNA of the CDR3: TGTGCCAGCAGCGTAACCAGCGGGAGTTCCAATGAGCAGTTCTTC.

V is TRBV5-6 and J is TRBJ2-2; TRBD1 matches at 8 bases. Germline assignment: CDR1 SGHDT and CDR2 YYEEEE. With V trimmed by 5 bases and J by 3 bases, 6 bases remained unmatched. The CDR3 is 15 residues long. The CDR3: CASRDRATYTGELFF. CDR3 bases: TGTGCCAGCAGGGACAGGGCAACTTACACCGGGGAGCTGTTTTTT.

This chain uses TRBV6-4 with TRBJ2-7; 9 nucleotides agree with TRBD2. CDR1 and CDR2 (germline): MRHNA, SNTAGT. V lost 4 bases and J lost 3; bases outside the gene matches: 13. This CDR3 is built from 17 residues. Here the CDR3 DNA reads TGTGCCAGCAGTGGTGTCAAGGTAGCGGGAGTTTTCTACGAGCAGTACTTC. Translating it yields CASSGVKVAGVFYEQYF.

The chain couples TRBV2 to TRBJ1-3; D unresolved. Trimming pared 6 bases from V and 0 bases from J, leaving 9 bases between. Germline V gene data show CDR1 as SNHLY and CDR2 as FYNNEI. The length of the CDR3 is 14 residues. The DNA for the CDR3 is TGTGCCAGCAGGCAGGATCGCTCTGGAAACACCATATATTTT. It codes for CASRQDRSGNTIYF. The whole variable domain, filled in from reference TRBV2 and TRBJ1-3, reads EPEVTQTPSHQVTQMGQEVILRCVPISNHLYFYWYRQILGQKVEFLVSFYNNEISEKSEIFDDQFSVERPDGSNFTLKIRSTKLEDSAMYFCASRQDRSGNTIYFGEGSWLTVV.

The chain is built from TRBV7-2 and TRBJ2-7; tentatively, D is TRBD2 (5 bases). The V end was cut by 5 bases, the J end by 4 bases, with 12 bases between. Germline CDR1 SGHTA, CDR2 FQGNSA. The CDR3 loop spans 13 amino acids. The CDR3 loop reads CASSTTSTYEQYF. CDR3 coding DNA: TGTGCCAGCAGCACCACTAGTACGTACGAGCAGTACTTC. Together with reference TRBV7-2 and TRBJ2-7, the CDR3 gives the full variable domain: GAGVSQSPSNKVTEKGKDVELRCDPISGHTALYWYRQSLGQGLEFLIYFQGNSAPDKSGLPSDRFSAERTGGSVSTLTIQRTQQEDSAVYLCASSTTSTYEQYFGPGTRLTVT.

This chain joins TRBV5-1 and TRBJ2-3; 9 positions agree with TRBD2. Trimming took 2 bases from V and 4 from J; bases not matched to a gene: 5. CDR1 is SGHRS, CDR2 YFSETQ, per germline. The CDR3 consists of 15 residues. CDR3 sequence reads: CASSFRGLAADTQYF. In DNA form, the CDR3 reads TGCGCCAGCAGCTTTAGGGGACTAGCAGCAGATACGCAGTATTTT. Full variable domain (rest looked up from reference TRBV5-1 and TRBJ2-3): KAGVTQTPRYLIKTRGQQVTLSCSPISGHRSVSWYQQTPGQGLQFLFEYFSETQRNKGNFPGRFSGRQFSNSRSEMNVSTLELGDSALYLCASSFRGLAADTQYFGPGTRLTVL.

The V and J genes are TRBV29-1 and TRBJ1-1; 7 positions match TRBD1. The CDR3 runs to 13 residues. Germline V gene lookup returns CDR1 SQVTM and CDR2 ANQGSEA. V was clipped by 3 bases and J by 2 bases; unmatched bases: 3. The CDR3 nucleotides read TGCAGCGTTGACAGGGGGATAAACACTGAAGCTTTCTTT. Its translation is CSVDRGINTEAFF.